A single sample is the source of the 32 T cell receptor beta chains below, sequenced in a study of CD8+ T cells in alopecia areata. Sequencing relied on a cDNA template that was reverse transcribed from extracted RNA. Libraries were prepared by immunoSEQ multiplex PCR; TCRdb keeps only in-frame clonotypes and omits some of them. The record shows more than 250,000 clones for this sample, with no singletons present. CD4, CD8alpha, NKG2D, NKG2ACE and other markers guided sorting of pooled cutaneous lymph node cells. The sample taken for sequencing was CD4+ T cells sorted from a lymph node. These receptors were obtained from a C3H/HeJ mouse with alopecia areata. Strain haplotype (MHC): H2-k.

About this clone: The gene names given are mouse names. Incomplete CDR3 DNA: TGTGCCAGCAGTGATCGCAGGGGAGAAGAC. Amino acid sequence: CASSDRRGED. The CDR3 in its entirety is CASSDRRGEDTQYF. This chain joins TRBV13-1 and TRBJ2-5; D is possibly TRBD1 (6 bases). The read ends 4 residues shy of where the CDR3 ends; the end is completed using the germline J gene. The germline V gene encodes CDR1 NSHNY and CDR2 SYGAGN. This CDR3 has 14 amino acids.

This clone was counted only a few times. Each gene name is a mouse one. The read ends 4 residues shy of where the CDR3 ends; the end is completed using the germline J gene. The identical CDR3 is also encoded by other nucleotide sequences in the sample. V gene TRBV14 combines with J gene TRBJ2-1, with 11 bases aligning to TRBD1. Germline-derived CDR1 and CDR2 are SGHDT and FRDEAV. The CDR3 runs 15 residues. The CDR3 loop is CASSPGTGGRAEQFF. CDR3 bases read: TGTGCCAGCAGTCCCGGGACAGGGGGGAGGGCT.

Details on this clone: Germline and genes: mouse. The CDR3 extends 4 residues past the end of the read, so its final part is completed from the germline J gene. At the DNA level, this CDR3 is encoded by other sequences in the same sample as well. J is TRBJ1-2 and V is TRBV13-1, with TRBD1 as a possible D gene (6 bases). Germline assignment: CDR1 NSHNY and CDR2 SYGAGN. The CDR3 length is 14 residues. Trimming took off 0 bases at V and 4 bases at J, with 10 bases between the two ends. The CDR3 bases that were read are TGTGCCAGCAGTGATGTACAGGGTGGCTCC. Encoded protein: CASSDVQGGS. The entire CDR3 protein reads CASSDVQGGSDYTF.

This clone was seen a handful of times. Genes and germline are mouse. The read ends 4 residues before the CDR3 terminus; that terminus is restored from the germline J gene. The chain carries TRBV17 and TRBJ1-1; D is perhaps TRBD1 (6 bases). The CDR3 extends over 17 amino acids. Germline assignment: CDR1 MNHDT and CDR2 YYDKIL. Trimming removed 1 base from V and 0 bases from J, with 15 bases in between. This CDR3 is CASSRAYSGTTNTEVFF. CDR3 DNA, as far as it was read: TGTGCTAGCAGTAGAGCGTATTCCGGGACAACAAACACA.

Only a few counts were recorded for this clone. The genes and germline here are from mouse. The sequenced CDR3 bases are TGCACCTGCAGTGCAGAAAGACACCTCTATGCT. It codes for CTCSAERHLYA. From start to end, the CDR3 is CTCSAERHLYAEQFF. The rearrangement uses TRBV1 and TRBJ2-1; D remains unclear. The read comes to an end 4 residues before the CDR3 does, leaving the germline J gene to fill in the end. The ends were cut back, 0 bases at V and 3 bases at J, with 9 bases in the middle. The CDR3 sequence is 15 residues long. From germline, CDR1 is NSQYPW and CDR2 LRSPGD (reference sequence). Together with reference TRBV1 and TRBJ2-1, the CDR3 gives the full variable domain: VTLLEQNPRWRLVPRGQAVNLRCILKNSQYPWMSWYQQDLQKQLQWLFTLRSPGDKEVKSLPGADYLATRVTDTELRLQVANMSQGRTLYCTCSAERHLYAEQFFGPGTRLTVL.

In this sample, this clone turned up a few times. Genes and germline come from the mouse. The read ends 4 residues early relative to the CDR3; the germline J gene fills the gap. J is TRBJ2-7 and V is TRBV5; 9 positions agree with TRBD2. Germline CDR1 and CDR2: LGHNA and YNLKQL (reference sequence). The CDR3 has 15 residues. The CDR3 is CASSPLRDWEYEQYF. CDR3 DNA, as far as it was read: TGTGCCAGCAGCCCCCTCCGGGACTGGGAGTAT.

On this clone: The germline and genes are mouse ones. The read ends 4 residues early relative to the CDR3; the germline J gene fills the gap. This chain links TRBV13-1 with TRBJ2-3, with 9 bases that match TRBD2. Germline CDR1 reads NSHNY; CDR2 reads SYGAGN. The CDR3 has 16 amino acids. V shed 0 bases, J shed 0 bases, and the junction held 2 bases outside the gene matches. CDR3 DNA, as far as it was read: TGTGCCAGCAGTGATGACTGGGGGGATAGTGCAGAA. It codes for CASSDDWGDSAE. The CDR3 as a whole reads CASSDDWGDSAETLYF.

Concerning this clone: The gene names here belong to mouse. The read terminates 4 residues ahead of where the CDR3 ends, so the germline J gene completes it. In the same sample, other DNA sequences code for this CDR3. This chain uses TRBV31 with TRBJ2-7; 10 bases line up with TRBD1. CDR1 and CDR2 from the germline V gene are GKSSPN and SITVG. The CDR3 has 13 amino acids. The covered CDR3 bases are TGTGCCTGGAGTCTGGACAGGGGGTAT. Translating it yields CAWSLDRGY. In full, the CDR3 is CAWSLDRGYEQYF.

This clone has just a few counts. Gene names are mouse gene names. The read ends 4 residues before the CDR3 terminus; that terminus is restored from the germline J gene. The same CDR3 can be traced to other DNA sequences in this sample. This chain links TRBV13-3 with TRBJ2-7; no clear D gene. The CDR3 has 12 residues. Germline V lookup: CDR1 NNHDY, CDR2 SYVADS. The CDR3 region is CASSDVSYEQYF. The sequenced CDR3 bases are TGTGCCAGCAGTGATGTCAGTTAT.

This clone was observed a handful of times. The listed genes are named as in mouse. The read is 4 residues too short to cover the CDR3 end, so that end is filled in from the germline J gene. The chain couples TRBV19 to TRBJ2-4; maybe TRBD1 (5 bases). CDR1 is FNHDT and CDR2 is SITEND in the germline V gene (reference sequence). This CDR3 is built from 13 residues. V was shortened by 4 bases and J by 2 bases, with 8 bases between the two germline ends. CDR3 sequence: CASSLGVQNTLYF. The CDR3 bases that were read are TGTGCCAGCAGTCTAGGGGTTCAAAAC.

On this clone: These gene names are mouse names. The read stops 4 residues short of the end of the CDR3; the missing end is completed from the germline J gene. V gene TRBV31 combines with J gene TRBJ2-1; 8 bases line up with TRBD1. Germline V lookup: CDR1 GKSSPN, CDR2 SITVG. This CDR3 is built from 16 residues. The V and J ends lost 0 bases and 0 bases, in that order; junction bases with no gene match: 4. The CDR3 reads CAWSLTGGYNYAEQFF. CDR3 DNA, as far as it was read: TGTGCCTGGAGTCTAACAGGGGGTTATAACTATGCT.

With regard to this clone: Any gene name here is a mouse gene name. With the read ending 3 residues before the CDR3 end, the germline J gene is used to fill in that end. J is TRBJ1-6 and V is TRBV31, with 7 positions matching TRBD1. TRBJ1-6 is labeled an ORF, and its function is uncertain. The CDR3 has 14 residues. V was clipped by 0 bases and J by 6 bases; unmatched bases: 2. Germline V gene data show CDR1 as GKSSPN and CDR2 as SITVG. CDR3 DNA, as far as it was read: TGTGCCTGGAGTCTAACAGGGGCTAATTCGCCC. Protein sequence: CAWSLTGANSP. In full, the CDR3 is CAWSLTGANSPLYF.

In this sample, this clone turned up many times. Here the gene names and germline are mouse. Partial CDR3 DNA: TGTGCAAGCAGCTTTAGGGTTCGCTCC. It yields the protein CASSFRVRS. In full, the CDR3 reads CASSFRVRSDYTF. The chain has TRBV16 and TRBJ1-2; no firm D call. The read terminates 4 residues before the CDR3 end, so the remaining end is supplied by the germline J gene. CDR1 is SGHSA, CDR2 FRNQAP, per germline. The CDR3 loop spans 13 amino acids. V lost 3 bases and J lost 4, with 9 bases in between.

As for this clone: Any gene name here is a mouse gene name. The DNA ends 4 residues before the CDR3 does, and the rest of the CDR3 is filled in from the germline J gene. Different DNA sequences within this sample yield the same CDR3. The V and J genes are TRBV19 and TRBJ2-1; 7 positions match TRBD2. The CDR3 has 15 amino acids. CDR1 and CDR2 (germline): FNHDT, SITEND (reference sequence). With V trimmed by 2 bases and J by 3 bases, 5 bases remained unmatched. The CDR3 bases that were read are TGTGCCAGCAGTATCTCGGCTGGGGGCTATGCT. Encoded protein: CASSISAGGYA. The whole CDR3 region reads CASSISAGGYAEQFF.

This clone was counted between two and nine times. The genes are named according to mouse. Sequencing ends 3 residues short of the CDR3 end; the germline J gene provides the rest. The chain combines TRBV1 with TRBJ1-6; unclear D gene. TRBJ1-6 is an ORF for which the function is uncertain. The CDR3 totals 15 residues. The V gene lost 1 base and the J gene lost 0 bases, with 4 bases spanning the gap. Germline V gene data show CDR1 as NSQYPW and CDR2 as LRSPGD (reference sequence). The sequenced CDR3 bases are TGCACCTGCAGTGCAGTTAATTCCTATAATTCGCCC. This codes for CTCSAVNSYNSP. In full, the CDR3 is CTCSAVNSYNSPLYF.

Points on this clone: The listed genes are named as in mouse. The read finishes 4 residues shy of the CDR3 end, and the germline J gene is used to complete it. Additional DNA sequences in this sample encode the identical CDR3. V is TRBV14 and J is TRBJ2-3; D not certain. CDR1 and CDR2 (germline): SGHDT, FRDEAV. CDR3 size: 13 residues. The V and J ends lost 5 bases and 0 bases respectively, with 7 bases between them. CDR3 residues: CASSPTSAETLYF. The CDR3 bases that were read are TGTGCCAGCAGCCCGACAAGTGCAGAA.

Worth noting for this clone: Mouse gene names and germline throughout. The sequenced fragment ends 4 residues before the CDR3 boundary, so the rest is inferred from the germline J gene. V usage is TRBV13-3 and J usage is TRBJ2-1; D is possibly TRBD2 (7 bases). The CDR3 runs 14 residues. Per the germline V gene, CDR1 is NNHDY and CDR2 is SYVADS. The V and J ends lost 0 bases and 6 bases respectively, with 10 bases between them. The sequenced CDR3 bases are TGTGCCAGCAGTGATGGGGGGGCGCCTGCT. Protein: CASSDGGAPA. The entire CDR3 reads CASSDGGAPAEQFF.

Worth noting for this clone: The genes and germline here are from mouse. The read ends 4 residues shy of where the CDR3 ends; the end is completed using the germline J gene. At the DNA level, this CDR3 is encoded by other sequences in the same sample as well. This chain uses TRBV1 with TRBJ2-2, with TRBD1 identical over 7 bases. J gave up 2 bases and V 5 bases, and 2 bases lay outside the gene matches. The CDR3 loop spans 14 amino acids. The germline V gene has CDR1 NSQYPW and CDR2 LRSPGD (reference sequence). CDR3 DNA, as far as it was read: TGCACCTGCAGTCCGGGACAGAACACCGGG. Encoded protein: CTCSPGQNTG. In full, the CDR3 is CTCSPGQNTGQLYF.

This clone has a handful of counts. Germline and genes here are mouse. The read ends 4 residues shy of where the CDR3 ends; the end is completed using the germline J gene. J is TRBJ2-7 and V is TRBV13-2; D unclear. This CDR3 comprises 13 residues. Per germline, CDR1 NNHNN and CDR2 SYGAGS (reference sequence). Trimming took off 0 bases at V and 3 bases at J, with 7 bases between the two ends. The sequenced part of the CDR3 DNA is TGTGCCAGCGGTGATGGTGACAACTAT. Encoded protein: CASGDGDNY. The entire CDR3 protein is CASGDGDNYEQYF.

With regard to this clone: All gene names here are mouse names. The CDR3 spells CASSRDRGYTEVFF. CDR3 bases read: TGTGCCAGCAGTAGGGACAGGGGGTACACA. This sequence joins TRBV19 and TRBJ1-1, with 11 bases identical to TRBD1. The read finishes 4 residues shy of the CDR3 end, and the germline J gene is used to complete it. CDR1 and CDR2 from the germline V gene are FNHDT and SITEND (reference sequence). The J segment lost 3 bases and the V segment lost 3 bases, leaving 1 base of the junction unmatched. This CDR3 has 14 residues.

This clone was observed a handful of times. The genes are named according to mouse. The read ends 4 residues early relative to the CDR3; the germline J gene fills the gap. The gene calls are TRBV17 and TRBJ1-1; D not resolved. Germline values: CDR1 MNHDT, CDR2 YYDKIL. Trimming took 0 bases from V and 4 from J, leaving 6 bases between them. This CDR3 comprises 13 residues. The CDR3 sequence is CASSRDLITEVFF. The sequenced part of the CDR3 DNA is TGTGCTAGCAGTAGAGATCTGATCACA.

With regard to this clone: Genes and germline are mouse. Different DNA sequences within this sample yield the same CDR3. CDR3 sequence reads: CTCSGGGVQDTQYF. The CDR3 DNA, read in part, is TGCACCTGCAGTGGTGGGGGGGTCCAAGAC. The chain carries TRBV1 and TRBJ2-5; 8 bases agree with TRBD2. The CDR3 end lies 4 residues beyond the end of the read and is filled in from the germline J gene. The CDR3 extends over 14 amino acids. V was pared by 4 bases and J by 2 bases, with 2 bases of the junction left unmatched. Germline V lookup: CDR1 NSQYPW, CDR2 LRSPGD (reference sequence).

This clone was found a few times. These gene names are mouse names. The read finishes 4 residues shy of the CDR3 end, and the germline J gene is used to complete it. The chain carries TRBV13-1 and TRBJ2-7; D perhaps matches TRBD1 (5 bases). Germline V CDR1 and CDR2: NSHNY, SYGAGN. This CDR3 comprises 12 residues. CDR3 protein: CASSDADNEQYF. The part of the CDR3 DNA that was read is TGTGCCAGCAGTGATGCGGACAAT.

This clone was detected a few times. Any gene name here is a mouse gene name. The read terminates 4 residues ahead of where the CDR3 ends, so the germline J gene completes it. In the same sample, other DNA sequences code for this CDR3. The V call is TRBV5, the J call TRBJ2-1, with a tentative D call TRBD1 (6 bases). This CDR3 spans 15 amino acids. Deletions cut 4 bases from V and 1 base from J, with 11 bases between. CDR1 is LGHNA and CDR2 is YNLKQL in the germline V gene (reference sequence). CDR3 region: CASSLPGQNYAEQFF. CDR3 bases read: TGTGCCAGCAGCCTTCCGGGACAAAACTATGCT.

This clone was picked up a small number of times. Gene labels here are mouse ones. The read finishes 4 residues shy of the CDR3 end, and the germline J gene is used to complete it. V and J are TRBV13-1 and TRBJ2-2; 9 bases agree with TRBD1. Germline V gene sequence: CDR1 NSHNY, CDR2 SYGAGN. Losses at the gene ends were 4 bases for V and 1 base for J; bases not matched to a gene: 5. This CDR3 region has 16 residues. The sequenced part of the CDR3 DNA is TGTGCCAGCAGTCACAGGGGGCGAGGAAACACCGGG. Encoded protein: CASSHRGRGNTG. The complete CDR3 protein is CASSHRGRGNTGQLYF.

In this sample, this clone turned up a few times. Germline and genes: mouse. The read falls 4 residues short of the CDR3 end, and the missing part is taken from the germline J gene. The V call is TRBV31, the J call TRBJ2-5; 12 bases are shared with TRBD2. The V gene's germline CDR1 is GKSSPN and CDR2 SITVG. This CDR3 is 14 amino acids long. V gave up 5 bases and J gave up 3 bases; unmatched junction bases: 3. CDR3 bases read: TGTGCCTGGGGGGACTGGGGGGTTCAAGAC. Translating gives CAWGDWGVQD. The CDR3 reads in full as CAWGDWGVQDTQYF.

This clone was counted only a few times. Germline and genes here are mouse. The CDR3 end is not reached by the read, which stops 4 residues before it; the germline J gene fills it in. This chain joins TRBV13-2 and TRBJ2-3, with D uncertain. Trimming removed 4 bases from V and 1 base from J, with 7 bases in between. CDR1 is NNHNN and CDR2 is SYGAGS in the germline V gene (reference sequence). There are 13 residues in the CDR3. The CDR3 is CASGNLRAETLYF. The sequenced CDR3 bases are TGTGCCAGCGGTAACTTACGTGCAGAA.

This clone appeared many times. Gene names are the mouse ones. The read ends 4 residues early relative to the CDR3; the germline J gene fills the gap. Other DNA sequences in the same sample also yield this CDR3. V and J are TRBV3 and TRBJ2-5, with 10 bases that match TRBD2. Germline V lookup: CDR1 SNHLY, CDR2 FYNGKV (reference sequence). This CDR3 spans 16 amino acids. J lost 0 bases, V lost 5 bases, and 5 bases had no gene match. The CDR3: CASSLGLGVNQDTQYF. The sequenced part of the CDR3 DNA is TGTGCCAGCAGCCTAGGACTGGGGGTTAACCAAGAC. The full variable domain, completed using reference TRBV3 and TRBJ2-5, is GPKVLQIPSHQIIDMGQMVTLNCDPVSNHLYFYWYKQILGQQMEFLVNFYNGKVMEKSKLFKDQFSVERPDGSYFTLKIQPTALEDSAVYFCASSLGLGVNQDTQYFGPGTRLLVL.

This clone was picked up a small number of times. Gene names are mouse gene names. The read falls 4 residues short of the CDR3 end, and the missing part is taken from the germline J gene. The chain employs TRBV1 and TRBJ1-4, with D possibly TRBD1 on 5 matching bases. Germline values: CDR1 NSQYPW, CDR2 LRSPGD (reference sequence). The CDR3 sequence is 14 residues long. The CDR3 DNA, read in part, is TGCACCTGCAGTGCCGGGGGGGGAGGCGAA. Its translation: CTCSAGGGGE. In full, the CDR3 reads CTCSAGGGGERLFF.

Details on this clone: The genes are named according to mouse. From the germline J gene comes the end of the CDR3, since the read stops 4 residues before it. This chain joins TRBV13-1 and TRBJ2-1; 10 bases align to TRBD2. Germline lookup yields CDR1 NSHNY and CDR2 SYGAGN. The CDR3 extends over 14 amino acids. This chain's CDR3 is CASSAGGAGAEQFF. The covered CDR3 bases are TGTGCCAGCAGTGCTGGGGGGGCTGGGGCT.

Concerning this clone itself: Gene names refer to mouse genes. CDR3 residues: CAGTGPNQDTQYF. The sequenced part of the CDR3 DNA is TGTGCCGGCACAGGGCCTAACCAAGAC. V usage is TRBV31 and J usage is TRBJ2-5; D may be TRBD1 (6 bases). The CDR3 end is not reached by the read, which stops 4 residues before it; the germline J gene fills it in. CDR1 is GKSSPN, CDR2 SITVG, per germline. The ends were cut back, 8 bases at V and 0 bases at J, with 12 bases in the middle. This CDR3 has 13 amino acids.

At least ten counts were recorded for this clone. The germline and genes are mouse ones. The read gets to within 4 residues of the CDR3 end, and the germline J gene fills in the rest. The chain carries TRBV3 and TRBJ2-5; a possible D gene is TRBD1 (6 bases). Germline lookup yields CDR1 SNHLY and CDR2 FYNGKV (reference sequence). The CDR3 covers 14 residues. Trimming took 1 base from V and 2 from J, leaving 7 bases between them. CDR3 sequence reads: CASSLDRAQDTQYF. The sequenced part of the CDR3 DNA is TGTGCCAGCAGCTTAGACAGGGCCCAAGAC.